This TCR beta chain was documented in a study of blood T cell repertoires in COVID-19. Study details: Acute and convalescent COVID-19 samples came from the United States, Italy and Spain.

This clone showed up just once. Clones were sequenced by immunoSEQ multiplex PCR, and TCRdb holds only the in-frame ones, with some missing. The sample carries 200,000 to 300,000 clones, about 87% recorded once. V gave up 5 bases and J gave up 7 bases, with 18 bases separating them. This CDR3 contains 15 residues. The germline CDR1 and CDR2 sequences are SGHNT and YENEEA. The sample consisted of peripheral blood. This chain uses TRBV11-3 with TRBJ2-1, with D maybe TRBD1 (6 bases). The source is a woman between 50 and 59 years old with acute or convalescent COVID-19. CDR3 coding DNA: TGTGCCAGCAGCCAGATGAAAGGGGGTGTGAATGAGCAGTTCTTC. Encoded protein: CASSQMKGGVNEQFF.